This T cell receptor beta chain derives from a study of blood T cell repertoires in COVID-19. The wider study: T cells, B-cell-depleted T cells, or PBMCs supplied cDNA or gDNA.

Participants came from 24 US areas, aged roughly 18 to 95 years. Donors in Cohort 3 counted as recovered after two negative PCRs, clearance, or symptom resolution. Trimming at V came to 8 bases and at J to 1 base, leaving 4 bases not matched to a gene. This CDR3 has 13 residues. Germline V CDR1 and CDR2: ENHRY, SYGVKD. Original handling: Quantification of nucleated cells was approximated via reference gene primer amplification. Only in-frame clones appear in the TCRdb table, and some are missing; sequencing was by immunoSEQ multiplex PCR. V, J and clone size are those of that table, while D and trimming were read from the DNA. Of a few hundred thousand clones listed, approximately 84% are singletons.

The gene calls are TRBV10-3 and TRBJ2-5, with TRBD1 matching 7 bases. Sequencing was carried out using PBMCs or T cells enriched from blood (not recorded which). The clonotype originates from a man in his forties who had recovered from COVID-19. The CDR3 sequence is CAIGYRGQETQYF. CDR3 nucleotide sequence: TGTGCCATCGGGTACAGGGGCCAAGAGACCCAGTACTTC.